Each of the 3 T cell receptor beta chains below was sequenced from the same sample in a study of T-cell reconstitution after alpha-beta-depleted transplantation in children. For TCRbeta, the library was prepared with unique molecular identifiers. Using its own MiXCR run on the PCR reads, TCRdb lists one record per CDR3 protein. Counted here are some 600,000 distinct CDR3 sequences, over 10% occurring once; the ten biggest clones make up about 2.2%. Sequenced material: PBMCs, mostly from graft donor cells, taken 360 days after TCRalphabeta/CD19-depleted stem cell transplant. These TCRs come from a male patient under 18 who had a stem cell transplant for acute myeloid leukemia, so the T cells may come from the graft donor.

This clonotype was counted at least ten times. This sequence joins TRBV3-1 and TRBJ2-7; 10 nucleotides match TRBD2. J lost 3 bases, V lost 0 bases, and 17 bases had no gene match. CDR3 length: 20 amino acids. Germline V gene sequence: CDR1 LGHDT, CDR2 YNNKEL (reference sequence). The CDR3 protein is CASSQDAASGSLLYRYEQYF. DNA of the CDR3: TGTGCCAGCAGCCAAGATGCGGCTAGCGGGAGTCTCCTGTACCGCTACGAGCAGTACTTC.

The V call is TRBV18, the J call TRBJ2-7; 8 bases line up with TRBD1. The CDR3 covers 15 residues. CDR1 and CDR2 from the germline V gene are KGHSH and LQKENI. V shed 3 bases and J 5 bases; nucleotides not matched to a gene: 9. The CDR3 nucleotides are TGTGCCAGCTCACCTAGTCCGGGACAGGCCAACGAGCAGTACTTC. The encoded protein is CASSPSPGQANEQYF.

The table lists this clonotype with a few counts. V is TRBV5-1 and J is TRBJ2-1; 8 bases are shared with TRBD2. CDR3 length: 16 amino acids. Germline V gene sequence: CDR1 SGHRS, CDR2 YFSETQ. V trimming: 1 base; J trimming: 10 bases; junction bases outside the gene matches: 13. CDR3 protein: CASSLFAGGPGGEQFF. The CDR3, as DNA: TGCGCCAGCAGCTTGTTCGCGGGAGGCCCCGGGGGAGAGCAGTTCTTC. Full variable domain (remainder filled in from reference TRBV5-1 and TRBJ2-1): KAGVTQTPRYLIKTRGQQVTLSCSPISGHRSVSWYQQTPGQGLQFLFEYFSETQRNKGNFPGRFSGRQFSNSRSEMNVSTLELGDSALYLCASSLFAGGPGGEQFFGPGTRLTVL.